The present T cell receptor (beta chain) was sequenced within a study of cutaneous CD30+ T cell lymphoproliferative disorder and hepatitis E (dated 2018 in TCRdb). Of note for this clone: The specificity of this receptor is unknown. No clone much larger than this one lies a single base away; base qualities are absent.

The library was obtained by the immunoSEQ multiplex PCR assay. TCRdb stores this immuneACCESS table with in-frame sequences only. Part of the clones is absent; in the studies checked, under half of the shortfall reflects unresolved V genes, and no reason is known for the rest. Counted in this sample were about 7,700 clones; less than 80% of them appeared once. The ten largest clones capture about 1% of the sample. The TCR was taken from a human donor with a cutaneous T cell lymphoproliferative disorder associated with hepatitis E virus. Material for sequencing was blood.

The CDR3 protein sequence reads: CASSPQLAGAYNEQFF. The DNA sequence follows: TGTGCCAGTAGTCCGCAGCTAGCGGGAGCCTACAATGAGCAGTTCTTC. The rearrangement combines TRBV19 with TRBJ2-1, and 10 bases in between align with TRBD2. V loses 5 bases at its end and J loses 2 bases; junction bases beyond the gene matches: 6. For CDR1 and CDR2, the germline V gene (reference sequence) lists LNHDA and SQIVND. The CDR3 numbers 16 residues from cysteine through phenylalanine. Kept here is only the CDR3 DNA, which spans 48 bases and is read in frame from base 1.